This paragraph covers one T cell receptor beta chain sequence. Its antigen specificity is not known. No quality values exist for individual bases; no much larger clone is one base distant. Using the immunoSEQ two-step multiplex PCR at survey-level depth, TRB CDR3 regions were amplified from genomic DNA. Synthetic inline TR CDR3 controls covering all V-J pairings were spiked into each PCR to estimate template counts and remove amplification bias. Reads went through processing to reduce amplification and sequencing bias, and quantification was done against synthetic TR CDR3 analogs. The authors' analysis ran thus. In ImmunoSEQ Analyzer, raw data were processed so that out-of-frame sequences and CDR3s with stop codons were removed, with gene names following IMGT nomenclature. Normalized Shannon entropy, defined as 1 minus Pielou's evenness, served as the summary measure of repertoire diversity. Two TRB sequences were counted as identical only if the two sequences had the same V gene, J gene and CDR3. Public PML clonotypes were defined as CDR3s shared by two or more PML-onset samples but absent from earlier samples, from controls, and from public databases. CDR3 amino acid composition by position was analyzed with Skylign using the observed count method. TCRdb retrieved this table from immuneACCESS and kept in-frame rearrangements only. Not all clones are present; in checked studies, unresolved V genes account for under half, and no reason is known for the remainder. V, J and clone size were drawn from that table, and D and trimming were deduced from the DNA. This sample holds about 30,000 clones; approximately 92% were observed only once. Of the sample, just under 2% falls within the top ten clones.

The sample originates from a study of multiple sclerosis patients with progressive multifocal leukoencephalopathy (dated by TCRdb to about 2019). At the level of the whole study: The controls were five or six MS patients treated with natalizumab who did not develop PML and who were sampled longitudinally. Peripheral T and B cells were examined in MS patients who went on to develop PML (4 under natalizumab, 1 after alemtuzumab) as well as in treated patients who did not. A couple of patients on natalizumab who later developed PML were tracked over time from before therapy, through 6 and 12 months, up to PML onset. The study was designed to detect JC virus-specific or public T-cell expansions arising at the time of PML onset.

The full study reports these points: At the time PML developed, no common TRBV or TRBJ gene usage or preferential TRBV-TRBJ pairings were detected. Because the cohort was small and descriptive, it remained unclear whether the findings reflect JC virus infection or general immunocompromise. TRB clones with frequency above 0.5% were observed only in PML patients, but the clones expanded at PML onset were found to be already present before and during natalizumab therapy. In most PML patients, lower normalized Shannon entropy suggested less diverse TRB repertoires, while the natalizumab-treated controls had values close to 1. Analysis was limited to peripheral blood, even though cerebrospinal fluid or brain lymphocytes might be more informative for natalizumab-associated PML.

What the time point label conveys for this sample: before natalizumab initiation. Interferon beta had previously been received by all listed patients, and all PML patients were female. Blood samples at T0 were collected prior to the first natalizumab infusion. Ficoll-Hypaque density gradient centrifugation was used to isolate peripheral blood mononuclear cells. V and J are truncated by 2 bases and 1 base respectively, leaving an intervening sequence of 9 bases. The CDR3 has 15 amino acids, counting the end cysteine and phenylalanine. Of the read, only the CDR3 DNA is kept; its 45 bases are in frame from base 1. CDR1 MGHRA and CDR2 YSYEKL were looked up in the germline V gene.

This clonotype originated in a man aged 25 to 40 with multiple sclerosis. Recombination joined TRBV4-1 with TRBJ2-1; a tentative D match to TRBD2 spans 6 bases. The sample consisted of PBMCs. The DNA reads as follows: TGCGCCAGCAGCCAAACTAGCAGATCCTACAATGAGCAGTTCTTC. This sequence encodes CASSQTSRSYNEQFF.